The 14 T cell receptor beta chains below all came from one sample that was sequenced in a study of naive and memory T cell subsets. Findings of the study overall: Especially in CD8 cells, naive repertoires contained a few larger clonotypes, possibly CD45RA-re-expressing memory cells.

Their specific antigens are unknown. The beta constant-region primer was an equimolar mix of two oligonucleotides covering TRBC1 and TRBC2. Ligated cDNA was amplified by four rounds of PCR with nested alpha and beta constant-region primers and SP2. TCRdb itself ran the UMI-ligation and nested PCR reads through MiXCR, one entry per CDR3 protein. This sample carries 150,000 or so distinct CDR3 sequences, over 20% of them seen once, and the ten largest clones take 0.095% to 0.12%. Input material: naive CD4+ T cells from blood. The receptors come from a human donor in good health.

The CDR3 sequence is CASRHSLRENIQYF. Written as DNA, the CDR3 is TGTGCCAGCAGACACTCCCTCAGAGAAAACATTCAGTACTTC. The chain joins TRBV3-1 to TRBJ2-4, with no clear D. The CDR3 consists of 14 residues. Germline V gene sequence: CDR1 LGHDT, CDR2 YNNKEL (reference sequence). V was trimmed by 6 bases and J by 5 bases, leaving 14 bases between them.

The gene calls are TRBV2 and TRBJ1-4; the D gene is possibly TRBD1 (5 bases). The germline gives CDR1 SNHLY, CDR2 FYNNEI. V lost 6 bases to trimming and J lost 8 bases, with 19 bases between them. CDR3 length equals 15 residues. The CDR3 is CASSETGTRGEKLFF. DNA for the CDR3: TGTGCCAGCAGCGAAACCGGGACCCGCGGGGAAAAACTGTTTTTT. Together with reference TRBV2 and TRBJ1-4, the CDR3 gives the full variable domain: EPEVTQTPSHQVTQMGQEVILRCVPISNHLYFYWYRQILGQKVEFLVSFYNNEISEKSEIFDDQFSVERPDGSNFTLKIRSTKLEDSAMYFCASSETGTRGEKLFFGSGTQLSVL.

This clonotype came up a few times. The rearrangement links TRBV5-6 to TRBJ2-5, with TRBD1 matching 8 bases. Germline V CDR1 and CDR2: SGHDT, YYEEEE. V shed 4 bases and J 8 bases; nucleotides not matched to a gene: 1. This CDR3 has 11 amino acids. The CDR3 protein is CASSGTGTQYF. CDR3 bases: TGTGCCAGCAGCGGGACAGGTACCCAGTACTTC.

This clonotype was counted at least ten times. This chain uses TRBV2 with TRBJ2-3, with D perhaps TRBD2 (5 bases). From germline, CDR1 is SNHLY and CDR2 FYNNEI. The CDR3 is made up of 15 amino acids. Trimming shortened V by 0 bases and J by 2 bases, and 9 bases separated the two germline ends. The CDR3 region is CASSEAWTPTDTQYF. Written as DNA, the CDR3 is TGTGCCAGCAGTGAAGCTTGGACTCCCACAGATACGCAGTATTTT.

Many counts were recorded for this clonotype. This chain connects TRBV2 to TRBJ2-1; D unresolved. Trimming stripped 4 bases from V and 5 bases from J, with 3 bases between. The CDR3 length is 11 residues. Germline CDR1 and CDR2: SNHLY and FYNNEI. CDR3 protein: CASSADNEQFF. CDR3 bases: TGTGCCAGCAGTGCCGACAATGAGCAGTTCTTC.

The chain uses TRBV19 and TRBJ2-7, with D possibly TRBD1 on 5 matching bases. The CDR3 covers 11 residues. Germline V gene lookup returns CDR1 LNHDA and CDR2 SQIVND (reference sequence). Trimming took off 4 bases at V and 5 bases at J, with 6 bases between the two ends. CDR3 in amino acids: CASSSRDEQYF. The CDR3 region has the DNA TGTGCCAGTAGTAGCAGGGACGAGCAGTACTTC.

This rearrangement joins TRBV9 to TRBJ1-3; D unclear. The length of the CDR3 is 14 residues. The germline CDR1 and CDR2 sequences are SGDLS and YYNGEE. Trimming shortened V by 2 bases and J by 4 bases, and 10 bases separated the two germline ends. The CDR3 DNA sequence: TGTGCCAGCAGCGTCGGCGGTCGGGGAAACACCATATATTTT. Its translation: CASSVGGRGNTIYF.

The chain combines TRBV5-1 with TRBJ2-1; 8 nucleotides align to TRBD2. Germline V gives CDR1 SGHRS, CDR2 YFSETQ. The CDR3 extends over 14 amino acids. With V trimmed by 4 bases and J by 0 bases, 0 bases remained unmatched. The DNA for the CDR3 is TGCGCCAGCAGCGCGGGAGGCTCCTACAATGAGCAGTTCTTC. This codes for CASSAGGSYNEQFF.

V usage is TRBV7-2 and J usage is TRBJ2-5; D not resolved. There are 14 residues in the CDR3. Germline loops: CDR1 SGHTA, CDR2 FQGNSA. V was clipped by 1 base and J by 5 bases, with 11 bases between them. The chain's CDR3 is CASSLGAGSETQYF. CDR3 sequence (DNA): TGTGCCAGCAGCTTAGGGGCAGGCTCCGAGACCCAGTACTTC.

The chain links TRBV18 to TRBJ2-1; 7 nucleotides match TRBD2. The germline CDR1 and CDR2 sequences are KGHSH and LQKENI. The CDR3 loop spans 16 amino acids. V shed 3 bases, J shed 0 bases, and the junction held 5 bases outside the gene matches. The CDR3 here is CASSPIAGVSYNEQFF. CDR3 DNA sequence: TGTGCCAGCTCACCTATTGCGGGAGTCTCCTACAATGAGCAGTTCTTC.

The chain combines TRBV29-1 with TRBJ2-7; no firm D call. V was trimmed by 4 bases and J by 0 bases, leaving 16 bases between them. Germline V gene sequence: CDR1 SQVTM, CDR2 ANQGSEA. CDR3 size: 15 residues. CDR3 bases: TGCAGCGTTGGAATCAGTTACCAGAGCTCCTACGAGCAGTACTTC. Amino acids: CSVGISYQSSYEQYF.

This clonotype showed up just a few times. The rearrangement joins TRBV20-1 to TRBJ2-1, with D unclear. Trimming took 6 bases from V and 2 from J, leaving 8 bases between them. Germline V gene sequence: CDR1 DFQATT, CDR2 SNEGSKA (reference sequence). The CDR3 is made up of 12 amino acids. The CDR3 region has the DNA TGCAGTGCCCAAAGGACCTACAATGAGCAGTTCTTC. Protein product: CSAQRTYNEQFF.

This clonotype has at least ten counts. The genes are TRBV18 and TRBJ2-7, with D possibly being TRBD2 (6 bases). The V gene lost 1 base and the J gene lost 7 bases, with 32 bases spanning the gap. Germline V CDR1 and CDR2: KGHSH, LQKENI. This CDR3 is built from 20 residues. CDR3 loop: CASSPHRLFGSTNSGGEQYF. The CDR3 DNA reads as TGTGCCAGCTCACCACATCGTCTTTTCGGGAGCACTAATTCTGGGGGGGAGCAGTACTTC.

This clonotype was counted a few times. The chain has TRBV20-1 and TRBJ2-3, with D maybe TRBD1 (6 bases). V was trimmed by 6 bases and J by 2 bases, leaving 12 bases between them. The germline V gene has CDR1 DFQATT and CDR2 SNEGSKA (reference sequence). The CDR3 spans 13 residues. The CDR3 spells CSAARGHTDTQYF. Written as DNA, the CDR3 is TGCAGTGCAGCCAGGGGCCACACAGATACGCAGTATTTT.